One sample yielded the 19 T cell receptor beta chains listed below, sequenced in a study of neurological immune-mediated disorders. Each CDR3 protein is one row after TCRdb ran MiXCR on the 5' RACE reads. The table lists about 46,000 distinct CDR3 sequences, around 3.3% of them singletons, with more than 12% in the top ten. Sequencing used PBMCs. The origin of the receptors is a woman in her fifties or sixties with multiple sclerosis.

This clonotype appeared many times. The chain links TRBV6-5 to TRBJ1-4; D possibly corresponds to TRBD1 (6 bases). CDR3 length: 18 amino acids. The germline V gene encodes CDR1 MNHEY and CDR2 SVGAGI. Trimming stripped 0 bases from V and 0 bases from J, with 14 bases between. In nucleotides, the CDR3 is TGTGCCAGCAGTTACTCGGGGGCACCTACTACAACTAATGAAAAACTGTTTTTT. Translated: CASSYSGAPTTTNEKLFF.

This clonotype occurred many times. The chain is built from TRBV5-1 and TRBJ1-4; D ambiguous. The CDR3 contains 13 residues. The V gene's germline CDR1 is SGHRS and CDR2 YFSETQ. Trimming stripped 5 bases from V and 6 bases from J, with 11 bases between. DNA of the CDR3: TGCGCCAGCAGTAACGGTGGAGATGAAAAACTGTTTTTT. It encodes CASSNGGDEKLFF. Based on the CDR3 plus reference TRBV5-1 and TRBJ1-4, the full variable domain is KAGVTQTPRYLIKTRGQQVTLSCSPISGHRSVSWYQQTPGQGLQFLFEYFSETQRNKGNFPGRFSGRQFSNSRSEMNVSTLELGDSALYLCASSNGGDEKLFFGSGTQLSVL.

On this clonotype: A read error may produce the germline difference seen at one junction end. The chain has TRBV27 and TRBJ1-2; 7 bases map to TRBD1. CDR3 length: 13 residues. Germline CDR1 is MNHEY and CDR2 is SMNVEV (reference sequence). CDR3: CANSQGGLYGYTF. In DNA, the CDR3 is TGTGCCAACAGTCAGGGGGGGCTCTATGGCTACACCTTC.

This clonotype was counted at least ten times. The junction departs from germline at one end; a sequencing error may be responsible. This chain connects TRBV20-1 to TRBJ2-3, with 10 bases lining up with TRBD2. The CDR3 covers 14 residues. Germline CDR1 reads DFQATT; CDR2 reads SNEGSKA (reference sequence). The CDR3 DNA is TGCAGTGCCAGAGCGGGGGGGAACACAGATACGCAGTATTTT. Protein product: CSARAGGNTDTQYF.

This clonotype was seen many times. This chain connects TRBV20-1 to TRBJ2-1; TRBD1 or TRBD2 may be the D gene (5 bases each). CDR3 length: 13 residues. CDR1 and CDR2 (germline): DFQATT, SNEGSKA (reference sequence). The V and J ends lost 6 bases and 9 bases respectively, with 18 bases between them. As DNA, the CDR3 is TGCAGTGCACGGGACCCCCAGTTCGGTGAGCAGTTCTTC. This codes for CSARDPQFGEQFF.

This clonotype was counted ten times or more. The chain recombines TRBV7-2 with TRBJ1-1, with 7 nucleotides matching TRBD1. This CDR3 has 14 amino acids. Germline V lookup: CDR1 SGHTA, CDR2 FQGNSA. The V gene end was trimmed by 5 bases and the J gene end by 7 bases; junction bases not matched to a gene: 10. In nucleotides, the CDR3 is TGTGCCAGCAGCGTCAACCCCGGGACAGTTGAAGCTTTCTTT. This translates into CASSVNPGTVEAFF.

This clonotype was picked up a small number of times. One base away lies a much larger clone, so this may be a sequencing read error. It is likely a read error, because the conserved phenylalanine at the end of the CDR3 is missing. This chain links TRBV5-6 with TRBJ1-2; perhaps TRBD1 as D (6 bases). The CDR3 totals 13 residues. V was cut by 3 bases and J by 4 bases, with 10 bases left in between. Germline V gene lookup returns CDR1 SGHDT and CDR2 YYEEEE. The CDR3 region is CASSSQGSYGYTC. In nucleotides, the CDR3 is TGTGCCAGCAGCTCACAGGGCAGCTATGGCTACACCTGC.

This clonotype was seen repeatedly, ten times or more. V usage is TRBV19 and J usage is TRBJ1-1; tentative D call: TRBD1 (5 bases). Deletions cut 3 bases from V and 0 bases from J, with 11 bases between. CDR3 length equals 15 residues. Per germline, CDR1 LNHDA and CDR2 SQIVND (reference sequence). For the CDR3, the DNA is TGTGCCAGTAGTATCGGACGGGGCATGAACACTGAAGCTTTCTTT. This gives the protein CASSIGRGMNTEAFF.

The table lists this clonotype with many counts. The chain combines TRBV7-2 with TRBJ1-1, with D unclear. V was cut by 0 bases and J by 4 bases, with 9 bases left in between. Looked up from germline, CDR1 is SGHTA and CDR2 is FQGNSA. The CDR3 runs 14 residues. CDR3 DNA: TGTGCCAGCAGCTTAGCGGTATCAAGCACTGAAGCTTTCTTT. Protein product: CASSLAVSSTEAFF.

This clonotype appeared many times. V and J are TRBV7-2 and TRBJ1-6, with D unresolved. Germline V gene sequence: CDR1 SGHTA, CDR2 FQGNSA. The CDR3 runs 14 residues. Between the trimmed V and J ends, which lost 1 base and 2 bases, there was a span of 3 bases. In nucleotides, the CDR3 is TGTGCCAGCAGCTTAGGAGCCTATAATTCACCCCTCCACTTT. Residues: CASSLGAYNSPLHF.

This clonotype appeared many times. The J gene is TRBJ1-1, the V gene TRBV5-1; 8 bases are shared with TRBD1. After removal of 4 bases from V and 4 bases from J, the junction contained 12 bases not matched to a gene. The germline V gene has CDR1 SGHRS and CDR2 YFSETQ. The CDR3 extends over 16 amino acids. The CDR3 nucleotides are TGCGCCAGCAGCACAGAGACAGGGGAATGGGGCACTGAAGCTTTCTTT. Its translation: CASSTETGEWGTEAFF.

In this sample, this clonotype turned up many times. J is TRBJ1-6 and V is TRBV4-1, with D possibly being TRBD1 (5 bases). Germline lookup yields CDR1 MGHRA and CDR2 YSYEKL. V was cut by 4 bases and J by 7 bases, with 14 bases left in between. The CDR3 has 15 amino acids. CDR3 residues: CASSRSGTENSPLHF. Here the CDR3 DNA reads TGCGCCAGCAGCCGGTCCGGGACGGAGAATTCACCCCTCCACTTT.

This clonotype showed up many times. The chain has TRBV10-3 and TRBJ2-5; 7 bases fit TRBD1. The CDR3 has 16 amino acids. Per the germline V gene, CDR1 is ENHRY and CDR2 is SYGVKD. V lost 8 bases, J lost 0 bases, and 12 bases stayed unmatched. CDR3 residues: CAIPAGTEKYQETQYF. The CDR3, as DNA: TGTGCCATCCCGGCAGGGACAGAAAAATACCAAGAGACCCAGTACTTC.

This clonotype has ten or more counts. The chain couples TRBV7-2 to TRBJ2-2; D gene ambiguous. Trimming removed 1 base from V and 5 bases from J, with 5 bases in between. This CDR3 has 13 residues. Looked up from germline, CDR1 is SGHTA and CDR2 is FQGNSA. Here the CDR3 reads CASSLVRTGELFF. DNA for the CDR3: TGTGCCAGCAGCTTAGTGCGAACCGGGGAGCTGTTTTTT.

The table lists this clonotype with many counts. The chain combines TRBV7-2 with TRBJ1-1; D is possibly TRBD1 (5 bases). CDR3 length: 14 residues. Trimming stripped 2 bases from V and 6 bases from J, with 13 bases between. Germline V CDR1 and CDR2: SGHTA, FQGNSA. CDR3 nucleotide sequence: TGTGCCAGCAGCTTAAGTGGTAGAGGGGCTGAAGCTTTCTTT. This translates into CASSLSGRGAEAFF. The entire variable domain, with the rest obtained from reference TRBV7-2 and TRBJ1-1, is as follows: GAGVSQSPSNKVTEKGKDVELRCDPISGHTALYWYRQSLGQGLEFLIYFQGNSAPDKSGLPSDRFSAERTGGSVSTLTIQRTQQEDSAVYLCASSLSGRGAEAFFGQGTRLTVV.

This clonotype has ten or more counts. The rearrangement joins TRBV20-1 to TRBJ2-7, with 12 positions matching TRBD2. The CDR3 loop spans 14 amino acids. The germline gives CDR1 DFQATT, CDR2 SNEGSKA (reference sequence). Trimming took 3 bases from V and 4 from J; bases not matched to a gene: 4. DNA for the CDR3: TGCAGTGCTAGGACTAGCGGGAGCTCATACGAGCAGTACTTC. This sequence encodes CSARTSGSSYEQYF.

Details on this clonotype: Since a much larger clone is just one base distant, this may be a read error. The chain combines TRBV5-6 with TRBJ1-2; possibly TRBD1 for D (5 bases). The CDR3 spans 12 residues. Germline CDR1 reads SGHDT; CDR2 reads YYEEEE. The CDR3 here is CDSSLVRQGYTF. The CDR3 DNA sequence: TGTGACAGCAGCTTGGTGCGGCAGGGTTACACCTTC.

This clonotype was detected many times. The rearrangement uses TRBV5-1 and TRBJ2-3; D is perhaps TRBD1 or TRBD2 (6 bases each). The V end was cut by 5 bases, the J end by 3 bases, with 19 bases between. This CDR3 has 16 residues. Germline CDR1 reads SGHRS; CDR2 reads YFSETQ. CDR3 sequence: CASRLPQGGGTDTQYF. The DNA for the CDR3 is TGCGCCAGCAGGTTACCACAGGGAGGTGGAACAGATACGCAGTATTTT. The full variable domain, rest sourced from reference TRBV5-1 and TRBJ2-3, is KAGVTQTPRYLIKTRGQQVTLSCSPISGHRSVSWYQQTPGQGLQFLFEYFSETQRNKGNFPGRFSGRQFSNSRSEMNVSTLELGDSALYLCASRLPQGGGTDTQYFGPGTRLTVL.

At least ten counts were recorded for this clonotype. The chain uses TRBV2 and TRBJ2-2; D uncertain. CDR1 is SNHLY, CDR2 FYNNEI, per germline. The germline V and J ends were trimmed by 2 bases and 4 bases, with 2 bases remaining between them. The CDR3 is 12 amino acids. CDR3 in DNA: TGTGCCAGCAGTGAAACCACCGGGGAGCTGTTTTTT. Encoded protein: CASSETTGELFF.